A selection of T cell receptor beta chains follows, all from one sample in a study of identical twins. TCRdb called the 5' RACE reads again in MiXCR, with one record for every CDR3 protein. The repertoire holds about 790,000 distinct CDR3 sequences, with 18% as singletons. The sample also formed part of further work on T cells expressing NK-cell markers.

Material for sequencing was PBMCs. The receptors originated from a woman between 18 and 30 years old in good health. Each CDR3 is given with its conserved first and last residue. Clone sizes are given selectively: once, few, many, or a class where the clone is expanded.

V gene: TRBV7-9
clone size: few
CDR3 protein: CASSLSGQAYGYTF

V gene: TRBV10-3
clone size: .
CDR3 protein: CAIRPQGGQETQYF

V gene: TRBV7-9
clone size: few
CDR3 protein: CASSSNRGRRETQYF

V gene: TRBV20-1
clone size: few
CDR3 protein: CSAREGSPETQYF

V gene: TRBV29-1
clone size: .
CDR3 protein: CSVERDRGYTF

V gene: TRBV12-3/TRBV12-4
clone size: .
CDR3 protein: CASKGYHRGVADDSYEQYF

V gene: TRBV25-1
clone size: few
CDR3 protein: CATRYGNTIYF

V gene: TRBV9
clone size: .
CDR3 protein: CASSHGTTNQETQYF

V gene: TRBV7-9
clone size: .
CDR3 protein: CASSLVRPSSYEQYF

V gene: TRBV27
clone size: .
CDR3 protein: CASGRLPSAGAEPHEQYF

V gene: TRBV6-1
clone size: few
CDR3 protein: CASSNIPDGYGYTF

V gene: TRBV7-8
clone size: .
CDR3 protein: CASSLVGLAGELGGELFF

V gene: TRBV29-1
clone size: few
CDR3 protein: CSVEVAGVNTGELFF